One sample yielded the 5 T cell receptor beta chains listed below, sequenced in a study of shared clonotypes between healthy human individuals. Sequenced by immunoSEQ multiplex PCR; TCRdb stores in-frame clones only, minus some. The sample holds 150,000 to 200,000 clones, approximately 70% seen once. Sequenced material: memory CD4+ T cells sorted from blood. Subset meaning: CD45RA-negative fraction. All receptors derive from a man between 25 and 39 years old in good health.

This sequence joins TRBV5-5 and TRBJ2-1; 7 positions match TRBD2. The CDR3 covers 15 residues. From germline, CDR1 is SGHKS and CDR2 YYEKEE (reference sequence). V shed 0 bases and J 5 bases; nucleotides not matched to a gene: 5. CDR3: CASSLASGADNEQFF. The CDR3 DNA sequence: TGTGCCAGCAGCTTGGCGAGCGGGGCGGACAATGAGCAGTTCTTC.

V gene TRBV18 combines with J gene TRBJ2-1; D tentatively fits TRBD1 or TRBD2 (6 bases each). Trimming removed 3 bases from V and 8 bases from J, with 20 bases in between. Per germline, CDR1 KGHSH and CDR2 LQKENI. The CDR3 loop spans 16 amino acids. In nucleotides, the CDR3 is TGTGCCAGCTCACCGGCGTTGGGACATGGGGACTATGAGCAGTTCTTC. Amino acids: CASSPALGHGDYEQFF.

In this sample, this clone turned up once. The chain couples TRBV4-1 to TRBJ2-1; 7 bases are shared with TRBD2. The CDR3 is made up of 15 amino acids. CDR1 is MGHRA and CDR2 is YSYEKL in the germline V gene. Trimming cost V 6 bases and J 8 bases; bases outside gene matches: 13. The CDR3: CASSQTSVTRDEQFF. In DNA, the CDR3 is TGCGCCAGCAGTCAAACTAGCGTTACTAGGGATGAGCAGTTCTTC.

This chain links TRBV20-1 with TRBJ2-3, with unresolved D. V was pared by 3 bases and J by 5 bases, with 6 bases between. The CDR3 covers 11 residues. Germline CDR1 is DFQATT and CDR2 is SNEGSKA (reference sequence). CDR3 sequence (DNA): TGCAGTGCTAGTTCCGGAGATACGCAGTATTTT. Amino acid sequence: CSASSGDTQYF.

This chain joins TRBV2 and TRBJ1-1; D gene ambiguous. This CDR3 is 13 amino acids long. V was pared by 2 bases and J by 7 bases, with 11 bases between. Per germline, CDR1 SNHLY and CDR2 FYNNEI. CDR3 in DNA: TGTGCCAGCAGTGAAAGGGAACTGAGTGAAGCTTTCTTT. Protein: CASSERELSEAFF. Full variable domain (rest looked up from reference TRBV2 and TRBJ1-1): EPEVTQTPSHQVTQMGQEVILRCVPISNHLYFYWYRQILGQKVEFLVSFYNNEISEKSEIFDDQFSVERPDGSNFTLKIRSTKLEDSAMYFCASSERELSEAFFGQGTRLTVV.